Listed below are T cell receptor beta chains from one sample, sequenced in a study of cytomegalovirus exposure and HLA in healthy donors. Sequenced by immunoSEQ multiplex PCR; TCRdb stores in-frame clones only, minus some. Among some 150,000 clones listed, around 80% were seen once. The sample consisted of PBMCs. The receptors were sampled from a woman aged 30 to 39 in good health and CMV-seronegative. The CDR3 runs from the conserved cysteine through the conserved F or W. D genes are given only for firm matches.

TRBJ2-6 | TRBV5-1 | NA | TGCGCCAGCAGCCTCAGTCCCGTGCTACGACTCTCTGGGGCCAACGTCCTGACTTTC | CASSLSPVLRLSGANVLTF
TRBJ1-1 | TRBV5-1 | TRBD1 | TGCGCCAGCAGCCCAAGACAGGGAATGAACACTGAAGCTTTCTTT | CASSPRQGMNTEAFF
TRBJ2-2 | TRBV7-3 | NA | TGTGCCAGCAGCTTAACCGCTGGGGGGTACACCGGGGAGCTGTTTTTT | CASSLTAGGYTGELFF
TRBJ1-1 | TRBV6-6 | NA | TGTGCCAGCAGTTTTTTTGGGGGGGTTAACACTGAAGCTTTCTTT | CASSFFGGVNTEAFF
TRBJ1-4 | TRBV4-3 | NA | TGCGCCAGCAGCCAAGATAAGGTCGGCGGCGAAAAACTGTTTTTT | CASSQDKVGGEKLFF
TRBJ1-5 | TRBV4-1 | TRBD1 | TGCGCCAGCAGCCAAGGACAGGGCAATAGCAATCAGCCCCAGCATTTT | CASSQGQGNSNQPQHF
TRBJ1-2 | TRBV27 | TRBD1 | TGTGCCAGCAGCTGGGACAGAAACTATGGCTACACCTTC | CASSWDRNYGYTF
TRBJ2-2 | TRBV4-2 | TRBD1 | TGTGCCAGCAGCCAAGATGAATTTTACAGGGGCACCGGGGAGCTGTTTTTT | CASSQDEFYRGTGELFF
TRBJ2-3 | TRBV10-1 | TRBD2 | TGCGCCAGCAGTGGGACTAGCGGCACAGATACGCAGTATTTT | CASSGTSGTDTQYF
TRBJ2-5 | TRBV19 | NA | TGTGCCAGTAGTCTCTCAACAGGGTATCAAGAGACCCAGTACTTC | CASSLSTGYQETQYF
TRBJ2-1 | TRBV18 | NA | TGTGCCAGCTCACCACCGGGGAGTGAGCAGTTCTTC | CASSPPGSEQFF
TRBJ2-1 | TRBV5-4 | NA | TGTGCCAGCAGCTTGGAGGGAGAGGAGCAGTTCTTC | CASSLEGEEQFF
TRBJ2-7 | TRBV7-6 | TRBD1 | TGTGCCAGCAGCTTAATAGGGACAGGGAGTAACGAGCAGTACTTC | CASSLIGTGSNEQYF
TRBJ2-6 | TRBV2 | TRBD1 | TGTGCCAGCATTCCGGGACAGGGGGCGCGTGGGGCCAACGTCCTGACTTTC | CASIPGQGARGANVLTF
TRBJ2-7 | TRBV5-1 | NA | TGCGCCAGCAGCCAAGATTCTTTCTCCTACGAGCAGTACTTC | CASSQDSFSYEQYF
TRBJ2-5 | TRBV27 | NA | TGTGCCAGCAGTTTAATAGGGGCAGGGGAGGAGACCCAGTACTTC | CASSLIGAGEETQYF
TRBJ2-3 | TRBV5-1 | NA | TGCGCCAGCAGCTTGGAACGGGCGGGGATAGGCACAGATACGCAGTATTTT | CASSLERAGIGTDTQYF
TRBJ2-4 | TRBV6-1 | NA | TGTGCCAGCTGGGTAGACAACAAAAACATTCAGTACTTC | CASWVDNKNIQYF